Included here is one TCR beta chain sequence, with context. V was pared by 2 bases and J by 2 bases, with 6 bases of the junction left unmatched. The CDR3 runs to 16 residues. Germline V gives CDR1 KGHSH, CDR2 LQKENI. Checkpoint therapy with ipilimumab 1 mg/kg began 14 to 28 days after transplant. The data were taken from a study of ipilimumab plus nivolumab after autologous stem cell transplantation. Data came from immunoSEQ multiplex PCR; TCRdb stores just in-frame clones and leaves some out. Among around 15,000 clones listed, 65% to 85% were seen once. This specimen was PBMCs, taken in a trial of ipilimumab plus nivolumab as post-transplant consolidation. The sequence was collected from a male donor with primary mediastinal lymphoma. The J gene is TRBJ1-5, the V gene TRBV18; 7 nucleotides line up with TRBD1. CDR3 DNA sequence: TGTGCCAGCTCACCATCCGAAGGGGGCGGCAATCAGCCCCAGCATTTT. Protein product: CASSPSEGGGNQPQHF.